The next 18 T cell receptor beta chains were all read from a single sample in a study of blood T cell repertoires in COVID-19. This table comes from immunoSEQ multiplex PCR, and its TCRdb copy is limited to in-frame clones, with some not included. The sample shows roughly 220,000 clones, roughly 79% of them seen only once. The sequenced sample was peripheral blood. These receptors came from a woman of 80 years or more with COVID-19, enrolled during active disease.

V gene TRBV6-5 combines with J gene TRBJ2-7; no reliable D call. V lost 8 bases to trimming and J lost 2 bases, with 16 bases between them. Germline values: CDR1 MNHEY, CDR2 SVGAGI. CDR3 length: 14 amino acids. The CDR3 DNA sequence: TGTGCCAGCGCGGCCCTTCTCCCAACCTACGAGCAGTACTTC. Translated, it gives CASAALLPTYEQYF.

This clone occurred a few times. The chain uses TRBV4-2 and TRBJ1-1; D not resolved. This CDR3 contains 13 residues. The germline V and J ends were trimmed by 1 base and 6 bases, with 9 bases remaining between them. The germline gives CDR1 LGHNA, CDR2 YNFKEQ. CDR3 nucleotide sequence: TGTGCCAGCAGCCAAGCCGGAGACGCTGAAGCTTTCTTT. This gives the protein CASSQAGDAEAFF.

This clone has only a few counts. The gene calls are TRBV4-2 and TRBJ2-7, with 7 nucleotides matching TRBD2. The trim removed 4 bases at V and 2 bases at J, leaving 8 bases unmatched. Looked up from germline, CDR1 is LGHNA and CDR2 is YNFKEQ. The CDR3 totals 15 residues. For the CDR3, the DNA is TGTGCCAGCAGCCCCCGGGCTAGCGGTCCCTACGAGCAGTACTTC. This sequence encodes CASSPRASGPYEQYF.

This sequence joins TRBV20-1 and TRBJ2-7, with 7 bases lining up with TRBD2. V lost 3 bases to trimming and J lost 2 bases; unmatched junction nucleotides: 7. Germline-derived CDR1 and CDR2 are DFQATT and SNEGSKA (reference sequence). The CDR3 runs 14 residues. The CDR3 spells CSASRLAETYEQYF. CDR3 in DNA: TGCAGTGCTAGTCGGCTAGCGGAGACCTACGAGCAGTACTTC.

This clone was observed a handful of times. The rearrangement joins TRBV6-6 to TRBJ1-3, with D maybe TRBD1 (6 bases). The germline V gene encodes CDR1 MNHNY and CDR2 SVGAGI (reference sequence). The CDR3 totals 16 residues. Trimming left V 5 bases short and J 0 bases short, with 14 bases between. DNA for the CDR3: TGTGCCAGCAGTCTACACCGGACAGACTCTGGAAACACCATATATTTT. Its protein product is CASSLHRTDSGNTIYF.

This clone was seen only once. The chain couples TRBV3-1 (or the pseudogene TRBV3-2) to TRBJ2-3; tentatively, D is TRBD2 (5 bases). The CDR3 is made up of 17 amino acids. Germline V gene sequence: CDR1 LGHDT, CDR2 YNNKEL (reference sequence). With 6 bases removed from V and 0 bases from J, the gap between germline ends came to 19 bases. CDR3 DNA sequence: TGTGCCAGCAGTCCTCACCTAGTGGGAGACAGCACAGATACGCAGTATTTT. Its translation is CASSPHLVGDSTDTQYF.

The chain links TRBV4-1 to TRBJ1-5, with 8 bases that match TRBD1. Germline V gene sequence: CDR1 MGHRA, CDR2 YSYEKL. The CDR3 consists of 14 residues. V shed 4 bases, J shed 2 bases, and the junction held 1 base outside the gene matches. In DNA form, the CDR3 reads TGCGCCAGCAGCCTGACAGGGGGCAATCAGCCCCAGCATTTT. This codes for CASSLTGGNQPQHF.

This clone was observed a few times. The J gene is TRBJ1-6, the V gene TRBV18; 9 positions agree with TRBD1. Germline values: CDR1 KGHSH, CDR2 LQKENI. Unmatched junction bases numbered 3, after V lost 2 bases and J lost 7 bases. This CDR3 comprises 15 residues. As DNA, the CDR3 is TGTGCCAGCTCACCATCGGACAGGGGAAATTCACCCCTCCACTTT. Amino acids: CASSPSDRGNSPLHF.

CDR3 sequence reads: CASSMSGGAPDTQYF. The CDR3 DNA sequence: TGTGCCAGTAGTATGAGCGGGGGGGCCCCAGATACGCAGTATTTT. This rearrangement joins TRBV19 to TRBJ2-3, with 10 bases that match TRBD2. The CDR3 is 15 amino acids. The V gene end was trimmed by 3 bases and the J gene end by 4 bases; junction bases not matched to a gene: 4. Germline assignment: CDR1 LNHDA and CDR2 SQIVND (reference sequence).

V is TRBV5-4 and J is TRBJ2-1; TRBD1 might be the D (6 bases). Germline CDR1 is SGHNT and CDR2 is YYREEE (reference sequence). This CDR3 spans 13 amino acids. Trimming removed 1 base at V and 10 bases at J, with 12 bases between. Written as DNA, the CDR3 is TGTGCCAGCAGCTTGAGACAGGAAAAGGAGCAGTTCTTC. It translates to CASSLRQEKEQFF. The full variable domain, completed using reference TRBV5-4 and TRBJ2-1, is ETGVTQSPTHLIKTRGQQVTLRCSSQSGHNTVSWYQQALGQGPQFIFQYYREEENGRGNFPPRFSGLQFPNYSSELNVNALELDDSALYLCASSLRQEKEQFFGPGTRLTVL.

This chain connects TRBV19 to TRBJ2-7, with 8 bases lining up with TRBD2. The CDR3 is 14 residues long. Per the germline V gene, CDR1 is LNHDA and CDR2 is SQIVND (reference sequence). Losses at the gene ends were 8 bases for V and 4 bases for J; bases not matched to a gene: 10. The CDR3 DNA is TGTGCCAGTTCCGGGACTAGTGTACGGTACGAGCAGTACTTC. This encodes CASSGTSVRYEQYF.

This rearrangement joins TRBV19 to TRBJ1-1; tentatively, D is TRBD1 (6 bases). V lost 6 bases and J 1 base, leaving 12 bases between the germline ends. Germline V CDR1 and CDR2: LNHDA, SQIVND (reference sequence). The CDR3 length is 14 residues. CDR3 DNA sequence: TGTGCCAGTAGGATTCGACAGGCGAACACTGAAGCTTTCTTT. It translates to CASRIRQANTEAFF.

The V and J genes are TRBV30 and TRBJ1-5; tentatively, D is TRBD1 (6 bases). Trimming cost V 1 base and J 11 bases, with 18 bases left between them. CDR1 and CDR2 (germline): GTSNPN, SVGIG (reference sequence). There are 14 residues in the CDR3. CDR3 DNA sequence: TGTGCCTGGAGTGATGGCCACCAGGGGAGATCCCAGCATTTT. The encoded protein is CAWSDGHQGRSQHF.

The rearrangement joins TRBV5-1 to TRBJ2-7; TRBD2 matches 11 bases. Per the germline V gene, CDR1 is SGHRS and CDR2 is YFSETQ. The CDR3 is 14 residues long. The ends lost 4 bases at V and 3 bases at J; junction bases unmatched: 3. CDR3 region: CASSPGLAVYEQYF. Here the CDR3 DNA reads TGCGCCAGCAGCCCGGGACTAGCGGTCTACGAGCAGTACTTC.

This clone was seen just once. The chain couples TRBV4-3 to TRBJ1-6, with 7 nucleotides matching TRBD1. Germline V gives CDR1 LGHNA, CDR2 YSLEER. The trim removed 1 base at V and 7 bases at J, leaving 19 bases unmatched. The CDR3 runs to 20 residues. CDR3 coding DNA: TGCGCCAGCAGCCAAGCGGCAACGCGTTTTGAGGGGGCGGGGAATTCACCCCTCCACTTT. Translation gives CASSQAATRFEGAGNSPLHF.

V and J are TRBV7-9 and TRBJ1-2; D gene unclear. Trimming took off 5 bases at V and 4 bases at J, with 17 bases between the two ends. Germline assignment: CDR1 SEHNR and CDR2 FQNEAQ (reference sequence). The CDR3 runs to 15 residues. The DNA of the CDR3 is TGTGCCAGCAGCCCGCAGAGTCAGGCACGCTATGGCTACACCTTC. This translates into CASSPQSQARYGYTF. The full variable domain, completed using reference TRBV7-9 and TRBJ1-2, is DTGVSQNPRHKITKRGQNVTFRCDPISEHNRLYWYRQTLGQGPEFLTYFQNEAQLEKSRLLSDRFSAERPKGSFSTLEIQRTEQGDSAMYLCASSPQSQARYGYTFGSGTRLTVV.

This CDR3 is CSALTGADTQYF. For the CDR3, the DNA is TGCAGCGCACTAACAGGAGCAGATACGCAGTATTTT. This sequence joins TRBV29-1 and TRBJ2-3, with a possible D match to TRBD1 (5 bases). V was pared by 7 bases and J by 4 bases, with 12 bases between. CDR1 SQVTM and CDR2 ANQGSEA come from the germline V gene. The CDR3 spans 12 residues.

The genes are TRBV12-2 and TRBJ2-1; the table's D call, TRBD2, has no DNA check behind it. TRBV12-2 is a pseudogene. The CDR3 extends over 19 amino acids. The CDR3 DNA sequence: TGTGCAAGTCTCACCATGGGTGAGCGGCTAGCGGGAGGGCCCTGTGAGCAGTTCTTC. This sequence encodes CASLTMGERLAGGPCEQFF.